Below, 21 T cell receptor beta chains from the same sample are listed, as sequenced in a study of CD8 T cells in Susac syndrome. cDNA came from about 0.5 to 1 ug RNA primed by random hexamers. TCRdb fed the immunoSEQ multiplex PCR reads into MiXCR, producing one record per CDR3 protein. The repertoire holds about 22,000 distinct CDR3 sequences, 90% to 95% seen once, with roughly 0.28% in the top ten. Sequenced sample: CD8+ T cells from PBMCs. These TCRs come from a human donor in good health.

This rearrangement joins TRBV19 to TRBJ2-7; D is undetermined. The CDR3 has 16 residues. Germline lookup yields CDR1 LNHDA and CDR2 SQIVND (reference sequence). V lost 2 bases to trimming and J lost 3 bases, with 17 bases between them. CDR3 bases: TGTGCCAGTAGTATACATCAGGATAATCGAGGCTACGAGCAGTACTTC. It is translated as CASSIHQDNRGYEQYF.

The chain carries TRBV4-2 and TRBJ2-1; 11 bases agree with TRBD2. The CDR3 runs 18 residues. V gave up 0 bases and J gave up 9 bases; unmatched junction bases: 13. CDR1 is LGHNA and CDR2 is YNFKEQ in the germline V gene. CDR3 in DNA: TGTGCCAGCAGCCAAGATACCCCACTAGCGGGGGCCCCCGGTGAGCAGTTCTTC. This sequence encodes CASSQDTPLAGAPGEQFF.

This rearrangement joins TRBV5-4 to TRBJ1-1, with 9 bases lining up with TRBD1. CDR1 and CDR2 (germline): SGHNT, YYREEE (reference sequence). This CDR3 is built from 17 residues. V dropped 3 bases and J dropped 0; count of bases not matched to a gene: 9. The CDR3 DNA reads TGTGCCAGCAGCTCGTCCCGGGACAGGGTGTTGAACACTGAAGCTTTCTTT. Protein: CASSSSRDRVLNTEAFF.

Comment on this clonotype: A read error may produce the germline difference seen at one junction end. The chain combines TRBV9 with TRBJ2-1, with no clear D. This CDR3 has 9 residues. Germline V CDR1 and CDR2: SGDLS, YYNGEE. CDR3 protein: CASSPTGPF. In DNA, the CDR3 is TGTGCCAGCAGCCCCACTGGACCCTTC.

The CDR3 region is CSARTPWTATYEQYF. The CDR3 coding sequence is TGCAGTGCTAGGACCCCGTGGACAGCCACCTACGAGCAGTACTTC. This chain links TRBV20-1 with TRBJ2-7; TRBD1 might be the D (6 bases). The CDR3 is 15 residues long. Looked up from germline, CDR1 is DFQATT and CDR2 is SNEGSKA (reference sequence). Trimming shortened V by 3 bases and J by 2 bases, and 17 bases separated the two germline ends.

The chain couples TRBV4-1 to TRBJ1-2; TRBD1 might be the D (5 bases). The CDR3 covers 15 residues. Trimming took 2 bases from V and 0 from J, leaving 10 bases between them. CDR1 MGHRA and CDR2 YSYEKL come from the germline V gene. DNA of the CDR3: TGCGCCAGCAGCCAATTGACAGAAGCTAACTATGGCTACACCTTC. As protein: CASSQLTEANYGYTF.

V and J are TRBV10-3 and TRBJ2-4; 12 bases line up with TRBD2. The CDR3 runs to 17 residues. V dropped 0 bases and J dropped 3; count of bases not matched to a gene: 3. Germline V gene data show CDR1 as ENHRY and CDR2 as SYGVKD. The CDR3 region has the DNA TGTGCCATCAGTGAGTCGATGACTAGCGGGGGCAAAAACATTCAGTACTTC. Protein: CAISESMTSGGKNIQYF.

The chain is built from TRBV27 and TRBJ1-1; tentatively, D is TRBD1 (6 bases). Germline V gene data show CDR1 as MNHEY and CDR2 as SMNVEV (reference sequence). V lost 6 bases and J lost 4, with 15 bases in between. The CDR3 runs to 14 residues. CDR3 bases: TGTGCCAGCAGACTACACCAGGGGTCCACTGAAGCTTTCTTT. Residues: CASRLHQGSTEAFF.

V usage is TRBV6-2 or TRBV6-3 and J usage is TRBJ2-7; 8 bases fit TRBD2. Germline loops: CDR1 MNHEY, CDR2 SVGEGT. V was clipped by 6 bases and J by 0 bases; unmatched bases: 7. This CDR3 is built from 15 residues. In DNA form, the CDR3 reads TGTGCCAGCAGCCTCATAGCGGGGAGCTCCTACGAGCAGTACTTC. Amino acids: CASSLIAGSSYEQYF.

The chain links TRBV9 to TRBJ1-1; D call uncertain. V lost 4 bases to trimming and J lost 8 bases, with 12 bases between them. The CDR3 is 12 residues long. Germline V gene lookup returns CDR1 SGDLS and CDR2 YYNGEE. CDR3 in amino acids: CASSPEDAEAFF. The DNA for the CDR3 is TGTGCCAGCAGCCCCGAAGACGCGGAAGCTTTCTTT.

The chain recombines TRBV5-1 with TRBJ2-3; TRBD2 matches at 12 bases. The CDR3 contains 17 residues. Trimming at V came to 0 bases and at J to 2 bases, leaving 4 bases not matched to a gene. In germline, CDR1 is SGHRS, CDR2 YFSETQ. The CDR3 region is CASSLALAGGNTDTQYF. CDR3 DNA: TGCGCCAGCAGCTTGGCCCTAGCGGGGGGGAACACAGATACGCAGTATTTT.

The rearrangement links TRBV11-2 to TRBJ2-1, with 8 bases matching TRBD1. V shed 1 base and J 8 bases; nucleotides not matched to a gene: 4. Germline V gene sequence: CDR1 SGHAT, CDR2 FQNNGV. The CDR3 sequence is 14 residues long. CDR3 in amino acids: CASSLGSGGHEQFF. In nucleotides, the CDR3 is TGTGCCAGCAGCTTAGGGTCAGGGGGCCATGAGCAGTTCTTC. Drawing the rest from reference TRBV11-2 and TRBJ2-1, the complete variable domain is EAGVAQSPRYKIIEKRQSVAFWCNPISGHATLYWYQQILGQGPKLLIQFQNNGVVDDSQLPKDRFSAERLKGVDSTLKIQPAKLEDSAVYLCASSLGSGGHEQFFGPGTRLTVL.

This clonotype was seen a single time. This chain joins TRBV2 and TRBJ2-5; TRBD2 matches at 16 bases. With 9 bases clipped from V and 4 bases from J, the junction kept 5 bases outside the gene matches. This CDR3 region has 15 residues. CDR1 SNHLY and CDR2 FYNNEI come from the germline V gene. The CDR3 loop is CARGTSGGALETQYF. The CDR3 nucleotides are TGTGCCAGAGGGACTAGCGGGGGGGCCTTAGAGACCCAGTACTTC.

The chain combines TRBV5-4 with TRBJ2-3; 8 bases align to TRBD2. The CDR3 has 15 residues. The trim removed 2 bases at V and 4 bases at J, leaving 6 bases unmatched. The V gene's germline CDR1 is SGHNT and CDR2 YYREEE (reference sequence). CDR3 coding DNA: TGTGCCAGCAGCTTCCGCGGGGGGCACCCAGATACGCAGTATTTT. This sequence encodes CASSFRGGHPDTQYF.

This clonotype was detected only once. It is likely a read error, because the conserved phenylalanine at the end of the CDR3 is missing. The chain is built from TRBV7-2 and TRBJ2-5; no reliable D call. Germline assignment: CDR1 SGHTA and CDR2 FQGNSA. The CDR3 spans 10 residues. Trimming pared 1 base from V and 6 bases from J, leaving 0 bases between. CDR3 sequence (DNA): TGTGCCAGCAGCTTAGAGACCCAGTACCAC. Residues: CASSLETQYH.

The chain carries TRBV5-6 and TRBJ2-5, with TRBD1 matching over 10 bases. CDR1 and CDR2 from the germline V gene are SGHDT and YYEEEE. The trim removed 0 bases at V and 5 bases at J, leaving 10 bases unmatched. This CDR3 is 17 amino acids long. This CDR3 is CASSLAGTGVIWETQYF. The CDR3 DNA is TGTGCCAGCAGCTTGGCCGGGACAGGGGTTATCTGGGAGACCCAGTACTTC. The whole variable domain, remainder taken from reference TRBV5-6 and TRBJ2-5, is DAGVTQSPTHLIKTRGQQVTLRCSPKSGHDTVSWYQQALGQGPQFIFQYYEEEERQRGNFPDRFSGHQFPNYSSELNVNALLLGDSALYLCASSLAGTGVIWETQYFGPGTRLLVL.

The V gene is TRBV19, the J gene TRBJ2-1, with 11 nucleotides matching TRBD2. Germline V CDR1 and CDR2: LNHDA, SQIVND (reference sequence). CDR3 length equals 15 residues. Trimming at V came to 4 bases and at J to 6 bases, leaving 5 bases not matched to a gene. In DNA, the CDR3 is TGTGCCAGTAGTACCCGGACTAGCGGGCTCAATGAGCAGTTCTTC. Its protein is CASSTRTSGLNEQFF.

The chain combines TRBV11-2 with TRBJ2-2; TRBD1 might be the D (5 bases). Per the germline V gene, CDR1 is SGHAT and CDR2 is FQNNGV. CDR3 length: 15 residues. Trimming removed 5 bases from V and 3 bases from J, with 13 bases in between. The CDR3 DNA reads TGTGCCAGCAGCCAAGGGGTTAGCCACACCGGGGAGCTGTTTTTT. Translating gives CASSQGVSHTGELFF.

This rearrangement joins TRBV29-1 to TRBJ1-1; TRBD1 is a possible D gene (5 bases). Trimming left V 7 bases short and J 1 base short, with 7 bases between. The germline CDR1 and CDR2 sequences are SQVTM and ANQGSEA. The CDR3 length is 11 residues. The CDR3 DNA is TGCAGCGGGCAGGGGAACACTGAAGCTTTCTTT. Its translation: CSGQGNTEAFF.

The CDR3 region has the DNA TGTGCCAGCAGCCAAGCGGGGGTACCCTTCTACAATGAGCAGTTCTTC. Protein product: CASSQAGVPFYNEQFF. This chain links TRBV3-1 with TRBJ2-1, with TRBD2 as a possible D gene (6 bases). The germline V gene encodes CDR1 LGHDT and CDR2 YNNKEL (reference sequence). This CDR3 is 16 amino acids long. V was trimmed by 1 base and J by 3 bases, leaving 13 bases between them.

In DNA, the CDR3 is TGTGCCATCTGGACAGGGGGCAAGTTAGATACGCAGTATTTT. Amino acid sequence: CAIWTGGKLDTQYF. The chain uses TRBV6-6 and TRBJ2-3, with 11 nucleotides matching TRBD1. Losses at the gene ends were 10 bases for V and 5 bases for J; bases not matched to a gene: 8. This CDR3 comprises 14 residues. CDR1 MNHNY and CDR2 SVGAGI come from the germline V gene (reference sequence).